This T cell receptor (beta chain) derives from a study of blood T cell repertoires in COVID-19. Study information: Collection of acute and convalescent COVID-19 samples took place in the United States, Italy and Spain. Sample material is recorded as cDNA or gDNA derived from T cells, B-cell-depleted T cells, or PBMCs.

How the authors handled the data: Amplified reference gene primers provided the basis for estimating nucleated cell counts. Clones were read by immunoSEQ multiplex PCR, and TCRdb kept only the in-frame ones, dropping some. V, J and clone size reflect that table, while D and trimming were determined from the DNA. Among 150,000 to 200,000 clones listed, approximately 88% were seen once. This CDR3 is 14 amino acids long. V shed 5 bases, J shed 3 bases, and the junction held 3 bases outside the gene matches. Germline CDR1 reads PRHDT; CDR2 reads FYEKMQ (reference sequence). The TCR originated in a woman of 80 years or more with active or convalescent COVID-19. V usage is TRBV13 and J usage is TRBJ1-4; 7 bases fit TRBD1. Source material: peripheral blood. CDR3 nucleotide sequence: TGTGCCAGCAGCCTCAGGGGGGCTAATGAAAAACTGTTTTTT. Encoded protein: CASSLRGANEKLFF.